This paragraph covers one TCR beta chain sequence. This sample stems from a study of blood T cell repertoires in COVID-19. Overall study context: Researchers got acute and convalescent COVID-19 samples from the United States, Italy and Spain.

TCRdb's table, derived via immunoSEQ multiplex PCR, lists solely in-frame clones and lacks some. The top ten clones hold 0.85% to 0.9% of a sample with fewer than 250,000 clones, about 90% of them seen once. Germline V gives CDR1 LNHDA, CDR2 SQIVND (reference sequence). The length of the CDR3 is 13 residues. V lost 6 bases and J lost 7; bases outside the gene matches: 6. The sequence came from a man aged 45-65 years who had been exposed to COVID-19. This chain joins TRBV19 and TRBJ1-5; TRBD1 matches at 7 bases. The sequenced material came from PBMCs or T cells enriched from blood (not recorded which). This CDR3 is CASSYSGGQPQHF. In DNA, the CDR3 is TGTGCCAGTAGCTATTCAGGGGGACAGCCCCAGCATTTT.